This T cell receptor beta chain was captured in a study of identical twins (dated by TCRdb to about 2016). About the study as a whole: To test whether fetal clonotypes persist, this study deep-sequenced TCR alpha and beta repertoires from monozygotic twins, from unrelated adults of various ages, and from cord blood. Replicate twin experiments were performed at different times using different library preparation protocols to rule out contamination. Study-wide findings and limitations: Out-of-frame TCR alpha sharing in monozygotic twins was systematically underestimated by recombination models, whereas sharing between unrelated individuals was in agreement with the recombination models. Zero-insertion analyses could be partly confounded by invariant T cells such as MAIT and iNKT, though diverse VJ usage argued against such confounding for most clonotypes. Conclusions relied on cross-sectional statistical analysis, since the same donors could not be followed over many years. Fewer insertions were carried by abundant cord blood beta clonotypes; a weaker similar trend was observed in young adult naive repertoires, while no such trend was observed in memory repertoires. Compared with coincidental sharing between unrelated individuals, out-of-frame TCR alpha sequences shared between twins had an excess of sequences with low generation probability. In beta out-of-frame sequences, excess twin sharing was weaker, because having fewer shared sequences lowered the signal-to-noise ratio.

Receptor amplification or capture employed 5' RACE. The sequencer listed for this sample is Illumina HiSeq 2000. A universal primer binding site was introduced by template switching, and a unique molecular identifier was present in the final cDNA, enabling accurate counting of TCR cDNA molecules. Specific primers in the conserved constant-segment region were used to synthesize first-strand cDNA for the TCR alpha and beta chains. To control for contamination, every cDNA library carried two barcodes: a SMART-Mk sample barcode plus Illumina barcodes. TruSeq adapter sequences and Illumina sample barcodes were added in two successive PCR steps. The Illumina HiSeq platform was used with custom primers to sequence TCR alpha and beta cDNA libraries. The source study handled its data this way. Raw reads were processed with MiGEC to extract unique molecular identifiers, and MiXCR was used to determine CDR3 positions. Recombination models were inferred per individual with the repgenHMM and IGoR tools using an EM algorithm. Shared clonotypes were analyzed with the tcR package in R, and sharing was normalized by the product of cloneset sizes. To study raw recombination free of thymic and clonal selection effects, out-of-frame nonproductive sequences were analyzed. The public sequencing data were trimmed at Q25 with fastp and processed into clonotypes with MiXCR by TCRdb, which kept only in-frame beta chains. Each entry merges the rows of one CDR3 protein and shows their most common DNA and genes. In this record, the V and J calls reflect TCRdb's handling and not the investigators' own analysis. The sample includes 550,000 to 800,000 distinct CDR3 sequences, with roughly 6.6% observed a single time. In total, the top ten clones hold 1.5% to 2% of the sample.

This clonotype was detected a few times. Its recognized antigen is unknown. Per-nucleotide qualities are absent, and no much larger clonotype sits a single base away. V drops 1 base and J drops 8 bases, leaving 10 bases in between. CDR1 is given as SGHRS and CDR2 as YFSETQ, both from the germline V gene. Taken from cysteine to phenylalanine, the CDR3 has 13 residues. Kept here is only the CDR3 DNA, which spans 39 bases and is read in frame from base 1. All donors were healthy Caucasians. The twin cohort consisted of three pairs of female monozygotic twins, all aged 18 to 29 years. Peripheral blood mononuclear cells were used as the source from which RNA for TCR libraries was isolated. This sample was also put to use in a study of yellow fever vaccine responses in identical twins. The second study's paper adds: According to the authors, the vaccine-induced T cell response in identical twins seemed to be partly convergent and partly specific to each individual. In identical twins, the study followed T cell clones that responded to the vaccine with precision.

The sequence joins TRBV5-1 to TRBJ2-1, with no reliable assignment of the D segment. The TCR originated in a woman aged 18-35 years in good health. The sample was PBMCs. The DNA sequence is TGCGCCAGCAGCTTGAGCCCCCGCTATGAGCAGTTCTTC. It encodes CASSLSPRYEQFF. Extended through the reference TRBV5-1 and TRBJ2-1 proteins, this CDR3 yields the full variable domain: KAGVTQTPRYLIKTRGQQVTLSCSPISGHRSVSWYQQTPGQGLQFLFEYFSETQRNKGNFPGRFSGRQFSNSRSEMNVSTLELGDSALYLCASSLSPRYEQFFGPGTRLTVL.